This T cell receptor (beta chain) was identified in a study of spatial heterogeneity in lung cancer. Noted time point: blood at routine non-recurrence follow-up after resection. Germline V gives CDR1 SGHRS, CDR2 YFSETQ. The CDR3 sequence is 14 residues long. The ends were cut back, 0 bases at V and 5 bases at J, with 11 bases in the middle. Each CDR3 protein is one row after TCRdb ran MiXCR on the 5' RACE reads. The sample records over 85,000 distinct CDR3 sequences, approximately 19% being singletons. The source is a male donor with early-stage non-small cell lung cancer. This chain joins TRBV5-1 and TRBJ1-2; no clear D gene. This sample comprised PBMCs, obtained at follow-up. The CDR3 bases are TGCGCCAGCAGCTTGGATCCGACCAATTATGGCTACACCTTC. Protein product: CASSLDPTNYGYTF.